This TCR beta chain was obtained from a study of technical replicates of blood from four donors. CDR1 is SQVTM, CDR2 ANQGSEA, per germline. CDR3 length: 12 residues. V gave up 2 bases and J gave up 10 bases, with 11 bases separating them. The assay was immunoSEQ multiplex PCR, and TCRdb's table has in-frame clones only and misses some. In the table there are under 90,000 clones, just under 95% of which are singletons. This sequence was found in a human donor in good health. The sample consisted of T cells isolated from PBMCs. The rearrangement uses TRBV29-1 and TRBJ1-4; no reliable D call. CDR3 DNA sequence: TGCAGCGTTGAATGGATTGAGGGAAAACTGTTTTTT. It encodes CSVEWIEGKLFF. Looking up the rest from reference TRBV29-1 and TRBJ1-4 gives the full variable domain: SAVISQKPSRDICQRGTSLTIQCQVDSQVTMMFWYRQQPGQSLTLIATANQGSEATYESGFVIDKFPISRPNLTFSTLTVSNMSPEDSSIYLCSVEWIEGKLFFGSGTQLSVL.